This record covers a single TCR beta chain. It has no known antigen specificity. It has no much larger one-base neighbor in the sample; base qualities were not kept. V is pared back by 5 bases and J by 13 bases, with 11 bases lying between the germline termini. CDR1 is given as MNHEY and CDR2 as SVGEGT, both from the germline V gene. Inclusive of the bounding cysteine and phenylalanine, the CDR3 is 11 residues long. Only CDR3 DNA is held: 33 bases, read in frame from base 1. This specimen comes from a study of blood T cell repertoires in COVID-19 (TCRdb year 2020). Concerning the study at large: Samples from collaborators originated in the United States, Italy and Spain and spanned both the acute and convalescent phases of COVID-19. Where HLA class I and class II types were available, the types were taken from metadata supplied by the sample provider, not from assay-based typing. Sample metadata almost always included a de-identified subject ID, COVID-19 status, age in years and sex. The repertoires were made available in a free public database intended to serve as a resource for research on the immune response to SARS-CoV-2. The prospective study material was composed of cDNA or gDNA derived from T cells, B-cell-depleted T cells, or PBMCs. The dataset comprised deeply sampled blood TCRbeta repertoires from subjects exposed to, actively infected with, or recovered from COVID-19. Samples were obtained from the ongoing ImmuneRACE study (first 160 participants) and from over 1,000 subjects provided by 6 global collaborators. What the work shows at the level of the full study, not this receptor alone: The amount of clinical and demographic metadata varied by source and participant and was provided uncurated.

Enrolling through a virtual design, the prospective study's participants ranged in age from roughly 18 to 95 years and lived across roughly 24 United States geographic areas. Cohort assignment in the prospective study relied on participant-reported clinical history from a screening survey and a study questionnaire. ImmuneRACE Cohort 3 recovered participants were defined by two consecutive negative NP/OP PCR tests, healthcare professional clearance, or symptom resolution. Mobile phlebotomists in the prospective study collected whole blood, serum and a nasopharyngeal or oropharyngeal swab from every participant. Participants in the prospective study had the option to provide additional blood draws and questionnaires over a roughly 2-month period. Before DNA extraction, prospective study blood samples were shipped either frozen or at room temperature. The immunoSEQ Assay, a bias-controlled multiplex PCR, was used to amplify TCRbeta CDR3 regions from genomic DNA. From the authors' description of their analysis: The number of nucleated cells in each sample was estimated from the amplification of reference gene primers within the assay. To quantify the absolute abundance of each unique TCRbeta CDR3 rearrangement, sequence reads were collapsed and filtered. For each sample, productive Simpson clonality was calculated as the square root of Simpson's diversity index across productive rearrangements. In TCRdb, the immuneACCESS table is reduced to in-frame sequences with V and J assigned. These tables do not hold every clone; where another copy was compared, an unresolved V gene accounts for under half, and the others remain unexplained. D and trimming come from the DNA, and the V and J calls and clone size come from that table. A total of around 170,000 clones appear in this sample, 70% to 85% of them only once. The leading ten clones occupy around 12% of the sample.

Sequenced sample: PBMCs or T cells enriched from blood (not recorded which). The rearrangement combines TRBV6-2 or TRBV6-3 with TRBJ2-2; the D gene is perhaps TRBD1, from 5 matching bases. The receptor comes from a man aged 50 to 59 who had recovered from COVID-19. CDR3 reads: CASSTGFRLFF. The nucleotides are TGTGCCAGCAGTACAGGATTCAGGCTGTTTTTT.